Following are 25 T cell receptor beta chains from one sample sequenced in a study of blood T cell repertoires in COVID-19. Sequencing was performed with immunoSEQ multiplex PCR; in TCRdb, only in-frame clones are kept and a portion is missing. The table shows 150,000 to 200,000 clones, with around 87% occurring only once. The sequencing input was PBMCs or T cells enriched from blood (not recorded which). The receptors shown here come from a woman aged 50 to 60 who had recovered from COVID-19.

The chain has TRBV2 and TRBJ1-4; D possibly corresponds to TRBD1 (6 bases). The CDR3 is 14 amino acids. CDR1 SNHLY and CDR2 FYNNEI come from the germline V gene. V lost 4 bases to trimming and J lost 0 bases, with 6 bases between them. CDR3 amino acids: CASSGTATNEKLFF. DNA for the CDR3: TGTGCCAGCAGTGGGACAGCAACTAATGAAAAACTGTTTTTT.

V and J are TRBV15 and TRBJ2-5, with D tentatively TRBD2 (6 bases). Germline assignment: CDR1 LNHNV and CDR2 YYDKDF (reference sequence). The CDR3 length is 17 residues. The V and J ends lost 4 bases and 2 bases respectively, with 20 bases between them. This CDR3 reads CATSTTSWTKFQETQYF. CDR3 DNA sequence: TGTGCCACCAGCACGACCTCCTGGACTAAGTTTCAAGAGACCCAGTACTTC.

The chain couples TRBV5-4 to TRBJ1-1, with a tentative D call TRBD1 (5 bases). Trimming stripped 3 bases from V and 5 bases from J, with 14 bases between. Looked up from germline, CDR1 is SGHNT and CDR2 is YYREEE (reference sequence). The CDR3 is made up of 14 amino acids. Here the CDR3 DNA reads TGTGCCAGCAGCTGGGGCGGAGACGGAACTGAAGCTTTCTTT. It translates to CASSWGGDGTEAFF. Together with reference TRBV5-4 and TRBJ1-1, the CDR3 gives the full variable domain: ETGVTQSPTHLIKTRGQQVTLRCSSQSGHNTVSWYQQALGQGPQFIFQYYREEENGRGNFPPRFSGLQFPNYSSELNVNALELDDSALYLCASSWGGDGTEAFFGQGTRLTVV.

This clone has a single count. V gene TRBV2 combines with J gene TRBJ2-3; 9 positions match TRBD2. Trimming took 6 bases from V and 6 from J; bases not matched to a gene: 7. CDR3 length: 14 amino acids. Looked up from germline, CDR1 is SNHLY and CDR2 is FYNNEI. CDR3 DNA sequence: TGTGCCAGCAGGGAGCGGGGGGTCTCGGATACGCAGTATTTT. Amino acids: CASRERGVSDTQYF.

This clone is a singleton in its sample. The V and J genes are TRBV7-6 and TRBJ1-5, with 11 positions matching TRBD1. CDR1 and CDR2 from the germline V gene are SGHVS and FNYEAQ. The CDR3 spans 19 residues. Unmatched junction bases numbered 19, after V lost 5 bases and J lost 7 bases. CDR3 bases: TGTGCCAGCAGCCCACAAGGACAGGGGGCTGGCCCTTTCAGGCAGCCCCAGCATTTT. Its translation: CASSPQGQGAGPFRQPQHF.

This clone has more than one count but fewer than ten. The chain is built from TRBV6-1 and TRBJ1-5; D remains ambiguous. With 0 bases removed from V and 3 bases from J, the gap between germline ends came to 9 bases. The germline gives CDR1 MNHNS, CDR2 SASEGT. The CDR3 sequence is 15 residues long. The CDR3 DNA reads TGTGCCAGCAGTGAAGCGCGGCAGTTCAATCAGCCCCAGCATTTT. Residues: CASSEARQFNQPQHF.

The CDR3 bases are TGTGCCAGCAGCTTGACCGGGTATGGCTACACCTTC. Its translation is CASSLTGYGYTF. The V and J genes are TRBV11-2 and TRBJ1-2; D not resolved. There are 12 residues in the CDR3. CDR1 is SGHAT, CDR2 FQNNGV, per germline. Trimming pared 3 bases from V and 5 bases from J, leaving 7 bases between.

Only a few counts were recorded for this clone. The chain links TRBV6-1 to TRBJ1-5; D gene unclear. V was trimmed by 0 bases and J by 7 bases, leaving 10 bases between them. Germline-derived CDR1 and CDR2 are MNHNS and SASEGT. The CDR3 extends over 14 amino acids. This CDR3 is CASSEAGGQQPQHF. The DNA of the CDR3 is TGTGCCAGCAGTGAAGCAGGAGGGCAGCAGCCCCAGCATTTT.

V and J are TRBV6-6 and TRBJ2-5; TRBD1 matches 7 bases. V gave up 7 bases and J gave up 4 bases; unmatched junction bases: 12. The germline CDR1 and CDR2 sequences are MNHNY and SVGAGI (reference sequence). This CDR3 contains 15 residues. CDR3 region: CASTLASAGGETQYF. DNA of the CDR3: TGTGCCAGCACCCTAGCTAGTGCAGGGGGAGAGACCCAGTACTTC.

The chain has TRBV14 and TRBJ2-6; D is unclear. Per germline, CDR1 SGHDN and CDR2 FVKESK. The CDR3 spans 15 residues. The V and J ends lost 5 bases and 2 bases respectively, with 10 bases between them. CDR3 bases: TGTGCCAGCAGCTCACAGTTTCCTGGGGCCAACGTCCTGACTTTC. Translating it yields CASSSQFPGANVLTF.

The V call is TRBV24-1, the J call TRBJ2-1; 10 nucleotides agree with TRBD1. This CDR3 has 15 amino acids. V trimming: 4 bases; J trimming: 8 bases; junction bases outside the gene matches: 7. Germline-derived CDR1 and CDR2 are KGHDR and SFDVKD. The CDR3 DNA reads TGTGCCACCAGTGAATCGGGACAGGGGAGAGATGAGCAGTTCTTC. This gives the protein CATSESGQGRDEQFF.

CDR3 nucleotide sequence: TGTGCCAGCTGGTACGGGGGCACAGATACGCAGTATTTT. Residues: CASWYGGTDTQYF. This chain connects TRBV5-6 to TRBJ2-3, with D perhaps matching TRBD2 (5 bases). Germline V gene sequence: CDR1 SGHDT, CDR2 YYEEEE. CDR3 length: 13 amino acids. V shed 7 bases and J shed 1 base, with 10 bases lying between them.

This clone came up a few times. This chain uses TRBV9 with TRBJ2-3; D ambiguous. Germline CDR1 reads SGDLS; CDR2 reads YYNGEE. Trimming cost V 4 bases and J 0 bases, with 15 bases left between them. This CDR3 has 16 amino acids. The chain's CDR3 is CASSNRAGSSTDTQYF. CDR3 DNA sequence: TGTGCCAGCAGCAATCGCGCCGGTTCTAGCACAGATACGCAGTATTTT.

This rearrangement joins TRBV7-2 to TRBJ2-1, with D possibly matching TRBD2 (6 bases). There are 17 residues in the CDR3. CDR1 SGHTA and CDR2 FQGNSA come from the germline V gene. The V and J ends lost 0 bases and 3 bases respectively, with 15 bases between them. CDR3 sequence: CASSLAHGGPRYNEQFF. CDR3 bases: TGTGCCAGCAGCTTAGCCCACGGGGGACCCCGCTACAATGAGCAGTTCTTC.

The chain joins TRBV9 to TRBJ2-1; 8 bases fit TRBD2. Looked up from germline, CDR1 is SGDLS and CDR2 is YYNGEE. This CDR3 has 17 amino acids. With V trimmed by 0 bases and J by 8 bases, 13 bases remained unmatched. The CDR3 nucleotides read TGTGCCAGCAGCGTAGCGGGGGGGCTAGGGATTGAGGATGAGCAGTTCTTC. Residues: CASSVAGGLGIEDEQFF.

This chain uses TRBV6-5 with TRBJ2-1, with 16 bases fitting TRBD2. The V segment lost 11 bases and the J segment 10 bases; nucleotides outside the gene matches: 11. The CDR3 runs 15 residues. Germline CDR1 MNHEY, CDR2 SVGAGI. CDR3 bases: TGTGCCGCCGGGACTAGCGGGGGGGGCTCTCGGGAGCAGTTCTTC. It yields the protein CAAGTSGGGSREQFF.

The chain combines TRBV6-5 with TRBJ1-3, with D unresolved. Looked up from germline, CDR1 is MNHEY and CDR2 is SVGAGI. Trimming shortened V by 7 bases and J by 0 bases, and 10 bases separated the two germline ends. The CDR3 sequence is 14 residues long. The CDR3 here is CASKPVSSGNTIYF. DNA of the CDR3: TGTGCCAGCAAGCCGGTGAGCTCTGGAAACACCATATATTTT.

V and J are TRBV7-2 and TRBJ2-6; TRBD2 might be the D (6 bases). This CDR3 contains 19 residues. CDR1 and CDR2 (germline): SGHTA, FQGNSA. Trimming took 1 base from V and 1 from J, leaving 17 bases between them. CDR3 bases: TGTGCCAGCAGCTTAGATGGGGCGGGGAGAAGATCTGGGGCCAACGTCCTGACTTTC. Amino acid sequence: CASSLDGAGRRSGANVLTF.

The DNA for the CDR3 is TGTGCCAGCTCACCACCGGGAGGCAGAAATTCACCCCTCCACTTT. Translation: CASSPPGGRNSPLHF. The V and J genes are TRBV18 and TRBJ1-6; D is unclear. The V gene's germline CDR1 is KGHSH and CDR2 LQKENI. The V and J ends lost 0 bases and 7 bases respectively, with 10 bases between them. The CDR3 runs 15 residues. The whole variable domain, filled in from reference TRBV18 and TRBJ1-6, reads NAGVMQNPRHLVRRRGQEARLRCSPMKGHSHVYWYRQLPEEGLKFMVYLQKENIIDESGMPKERFSAEFPKEGPSILRIQQVVRGDSAAYFCASSPPGGRNSPLHFGNGTRLTVT.

J is TRBJ1-2 and V is TRBV5-1; D is possibly TRBD1 (6 bases). Between the trimmed V and J ends, which lost 4 bases and 6 bases, there was a span of 16 bases. The CDR3 spans 14 residues. From germline, CDR1 is SGHRS and CDR2 YFSETQ. The CDR3 region has the DNA TGCGCCAGCAGCCCCGGGCGGGGGGGCCATGGCTACACCTTC. It specifies CASSPGRGGHGYTF.

DNA for the CDR3: TGTGCCAGCAGCCCGGGACAGTCTCTTAGGTATTTT. Translated: CASSPGQSLRYF. The chain recombines TRBV7-9 with TRBJ2-3; 7 positions match TRBD1. J lost 14 bases, V lost 5 bases, and 10 bases had no gene match. The CDR3 runs 12 residues. The germline gives CDR1 SEHNR, CDR2 FQNEAQ (reference sequence).

The chain is built from TRBV5-6 and TRBJ1-4, with 9 bases aligning to TRBD1. The CDR3 runs to 14 residues. The trim removed 3 bases at V and 8 bases at J, leaving 5 bases unmatched. The germline V gene encodes CDR1 SGHDT and CDR2 YYEEEE. Written as DNA, the CDR3 is TGTGCCAGCAGCTGGGACAGGGTTGGGGAAAAACTGTTTTTT. The encoded protein is CASSWDRVGEKLFF.

The CDR3 sequence: CASSLPGFVNTEAFF. The CDR3 DNA sequence: TGTGCCAGCAGTTTGCCGGGGTTTGTGAACACTGAAGCTTTCTTT. This rearrangement joins TRBV11-3 to TRBJ1-1; D is uncertain. Trimming took 6 bases from V and 0 from J, leaving 14 bases between them. This CDR3 comprises 15 residues. CDR1 and CDR2 (germline): SGHNT, YENEEA.

This clone was counted once. The chain has TRBV9 and TRBJ2-1; 7 bases map to TRBD1. V lost 4 bases and J lost 2; bases outside the gene matches: 21. Germline-derived CDR1 and CDR2 are SGDLS and YYNGEE. The CDR3 is 20 amino acids. The CDR3 loop is CASSPLRGGSSTVPYNEQFF. As DNA, the CDR3 is TGTGCCAGCAGCCCTCTCCGAGGGGGCTCTTCTACTGTACCCTACAATGAGCAGTTCTTC.

This chain connects TRBV10-1 to TRBJ1-1, with 9 bases lining up with TRBD1. The germline CDR1 and CDR2 sequences are WNHNN and SYGVQD (reference sequence). Germline trimming cut 6 bases from V and 6 bases from J; bases unmatched to any gene: 14. The CDR3 length is 16 residues. The CDR3 region has the DNA TGCGCCAGCAGGCATCGGGACAGGGAGATGGTAGCTGAAGCTTTCTTT. Its translation is CASRHRDREMVAEAFF.